This T cell receptor (beta chain) derives from a study of blood T cells in healthy people across ages. Study summary: Template switching picked up about one barcoded beta molecule for each two T cells.

It was with a sample-barcoded 5' primer and a J-beta primer mix that a second PCR of roughly 7 to 12 cycles was run. The template-switch adaptor, which had 12 random nucleotides, put a tag on each cDNA molecule. TCRdb recomputed calls from the 5' RACE reads with MiXCR, one row per CDR3 protein. The table lists roughly 500,000 distinct CDR3 sequences, 25% to 30% of them singletons, with 15% to 20% in the top ten. Per-sample yields of isolated PBMCs were at least 7 million. Input material: blood. This sequence originates from a woman between 70 and 85 years old in good health.

The CDR3 DNA reads as TGTGCCATCAGTGACGGACAGGGAGGTCAGCCCCAGCATTTT. Amino acid sequence: CAISDGQGGQPQHF. V usage is TRBV10-3 and J usage is TRBJ1-5; 8 bases map to TRBD1. The V gene's germline CDR1 is ENHRY and CDR2 SYGVKD. V lost 3 bases to trimming and J lost 6 bases; unmatched junction nucleotides: 4. This CDR3 is 14 amino acids long.